This T cell receptor beta chain was sequenced in a study of beta chain features in type 1 diabetes. Concerning this clone: What it binds is unknown.

Study-level results: When Type 1 diabetes patients were examined, their TCRB CDR3s proved moderately but significantly shorter in all four CD4+ subsets.

The sequenced template was cDNA made from the entire isolated RNA. TCRdb's copy holds only in-frame clones and misses some; the assay was immunoSEQ multiplex PCR. The repertoire has hundreds of thousands of clones, about a tenth of them found once; the top ten carry around 0.018%. Germline V gene data show CDR1 as SNHLY and CDR2 as FYNNEI. The CDR3 spans 14 residues. V lost 2 bases and J lost 7, with 9 bases in between. Sequencing was done on a sample of naive CD4+ T cells from blood. V gene TRBV2 combines with J gene TRBJ1-6; D is possibly TRBD1 (5 bases). This clonotype was obtained from a man aged 30 to 45 with type 1 diabetes. The CDR3 spells CASSERQGNSPLHF. The CDR3 coding sequence is TGTGCCAGCAGTGAAAGGCAGGGCAATTCACCCCTCCACTTT.